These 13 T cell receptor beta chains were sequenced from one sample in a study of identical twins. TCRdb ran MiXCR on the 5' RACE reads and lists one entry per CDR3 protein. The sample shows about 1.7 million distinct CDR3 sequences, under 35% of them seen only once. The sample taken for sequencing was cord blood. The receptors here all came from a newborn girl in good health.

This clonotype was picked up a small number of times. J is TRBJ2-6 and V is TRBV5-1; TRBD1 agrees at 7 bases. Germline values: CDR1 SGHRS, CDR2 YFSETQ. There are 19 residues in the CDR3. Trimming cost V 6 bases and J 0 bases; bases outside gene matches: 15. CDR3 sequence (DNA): TGCGCCAGCACTTGGCCCTCGGACAGGACCCTCTCTGGGGCCAACGTCCTGACTTTC. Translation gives CASTWPSDRTLSGANVLTF.

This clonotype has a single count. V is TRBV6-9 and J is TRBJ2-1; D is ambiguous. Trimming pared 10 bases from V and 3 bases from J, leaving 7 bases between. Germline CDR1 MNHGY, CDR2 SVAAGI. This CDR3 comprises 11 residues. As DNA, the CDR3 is TGTGCCAACCCCAACTACAATGAGCAGTTCTTC. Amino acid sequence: CANPNYNEQFF.

The CDR3 DNA reads as TGCAGTGCTGCCCAACAGGGCACTGAAGCTTTCTTT. This gives the protein CSAAQQGTEAFF. The chain has TRBV20-1 and TRBJ1-1, with D maybe TRBD1 (6 bases). The CDR3 extends over 12 amino acids. V lost 5 bases to trimming and J lost 4 bases, with 11 bases between them. The germline V gene encodes CDR1 DFQATT and CDR2 SNEGSKA (reference sequence).

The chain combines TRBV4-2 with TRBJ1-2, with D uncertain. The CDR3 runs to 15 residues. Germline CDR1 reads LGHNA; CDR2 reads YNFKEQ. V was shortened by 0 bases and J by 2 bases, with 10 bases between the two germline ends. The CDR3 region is CASSQELGLNYGYTF. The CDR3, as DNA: TGTGCCAGCAGCCAAGAGCTCGGCCTGAACTATGGCTACACCTTC.

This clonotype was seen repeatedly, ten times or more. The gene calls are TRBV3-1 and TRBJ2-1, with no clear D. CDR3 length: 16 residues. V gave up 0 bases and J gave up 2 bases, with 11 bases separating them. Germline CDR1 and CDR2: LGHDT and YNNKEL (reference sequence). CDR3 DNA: TGTGCCAGCAGCCAAGATCGGAGCCATACCTACAATGAGCAGTTCTTC. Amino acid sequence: CASSQDRSHTYNEQFF.

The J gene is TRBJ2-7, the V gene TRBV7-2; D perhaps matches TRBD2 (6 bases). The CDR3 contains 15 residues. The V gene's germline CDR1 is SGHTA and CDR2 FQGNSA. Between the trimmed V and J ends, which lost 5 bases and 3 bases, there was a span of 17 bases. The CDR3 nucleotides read TGTGCCAGCAGCGCGGTCCCGGGACTGATCTACGAGCAGTACTTC. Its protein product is CASSAVPGLIYEQYF.

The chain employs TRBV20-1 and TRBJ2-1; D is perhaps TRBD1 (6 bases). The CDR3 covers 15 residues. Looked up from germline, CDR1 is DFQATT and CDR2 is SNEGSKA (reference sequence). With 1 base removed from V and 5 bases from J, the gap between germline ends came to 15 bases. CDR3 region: CSARGVGGHHNEQFF. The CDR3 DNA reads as TGCAGTGCTAGAGGTGTAGGGGGACACCACAATGAGCAGTTCTTC.

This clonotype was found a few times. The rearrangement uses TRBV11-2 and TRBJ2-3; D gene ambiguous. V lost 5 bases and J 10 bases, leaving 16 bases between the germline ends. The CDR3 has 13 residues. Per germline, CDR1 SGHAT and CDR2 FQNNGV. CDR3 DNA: TGTGCCAGCAGCAGCTTGTCTATATACGCGCAGTATTTT. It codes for CASSSLSIYAQYF.

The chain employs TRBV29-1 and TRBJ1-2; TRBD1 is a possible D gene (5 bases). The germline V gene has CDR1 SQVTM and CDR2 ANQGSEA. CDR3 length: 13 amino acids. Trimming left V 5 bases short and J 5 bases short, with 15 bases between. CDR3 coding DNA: TGCAGCGTTCCGCTGGGGGGAATTTATGGCTACACCTTC. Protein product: CSVPLGGIYGYTF.

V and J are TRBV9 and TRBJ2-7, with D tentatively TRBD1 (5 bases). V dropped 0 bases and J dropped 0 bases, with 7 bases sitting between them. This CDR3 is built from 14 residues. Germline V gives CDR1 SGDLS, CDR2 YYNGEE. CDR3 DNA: TGTGCCAGCAGCGTAGCACAGGCCTCCTACGAGCAGTACTTC. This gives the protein CASSVAQASYEQYF. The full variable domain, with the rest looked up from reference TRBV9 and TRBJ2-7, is DSGVTQTPKHLITATGQRVTLRCSPRSGDLSVYWYQQSLDQGLQFLIQYYNGEERAKGNILERFSAQQFPDLHSELNLSSLELGDSALYFCASSVAQASYEQYFGPGTRLTVT.

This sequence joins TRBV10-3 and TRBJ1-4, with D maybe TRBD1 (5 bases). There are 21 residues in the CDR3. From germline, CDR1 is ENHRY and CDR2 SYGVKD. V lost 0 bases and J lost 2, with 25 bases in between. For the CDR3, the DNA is TGTGCCATCAGTGAGTCCAGGTCGTACGGTTTTCGGGGCGGCACTAATGAAAAACTGTTTTTT. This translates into CAISESRSYGFRGGTNEKLFF.

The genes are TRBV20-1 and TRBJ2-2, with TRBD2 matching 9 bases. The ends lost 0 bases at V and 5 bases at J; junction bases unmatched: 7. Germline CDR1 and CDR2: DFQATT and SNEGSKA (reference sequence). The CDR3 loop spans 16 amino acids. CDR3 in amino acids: CSARDTKREATGELFF. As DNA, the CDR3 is TGCAGTGCTAGAGATACTAAGCGGGAGGCTACCGGGGAGCTGTTTTTT.

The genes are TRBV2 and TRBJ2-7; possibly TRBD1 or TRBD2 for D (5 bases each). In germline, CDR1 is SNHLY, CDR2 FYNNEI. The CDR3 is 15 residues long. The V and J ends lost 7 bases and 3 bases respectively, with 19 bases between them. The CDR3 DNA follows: TGTGCCAGCACTCACCGGGACGGCCTCGACTACGAGCAGTACTTC. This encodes CASTHRDGLDYEQYF.